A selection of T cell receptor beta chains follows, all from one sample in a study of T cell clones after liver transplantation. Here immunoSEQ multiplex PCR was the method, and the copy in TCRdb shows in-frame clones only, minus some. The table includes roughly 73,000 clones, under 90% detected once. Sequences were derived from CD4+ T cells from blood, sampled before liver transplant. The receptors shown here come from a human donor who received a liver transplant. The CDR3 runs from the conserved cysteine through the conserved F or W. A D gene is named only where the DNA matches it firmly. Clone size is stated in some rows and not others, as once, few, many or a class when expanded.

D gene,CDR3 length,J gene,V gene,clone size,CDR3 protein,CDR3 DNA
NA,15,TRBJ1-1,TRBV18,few,CASSPRVEVGTEAFF,TGTGCCAGCTCACCACGGGTTGAAGTAGGGACTGAAGCTTTCTTT
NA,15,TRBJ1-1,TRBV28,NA,CASSFLTFQGTEAFF,TGTGCCAGCAGTTTCTTGACGTTTCAGGGCACTGAAGCTTTCTTT
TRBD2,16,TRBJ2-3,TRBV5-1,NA,CASTLRTSGITDTQYF,TGCGCCAGCACCCTCCGGACCAGCGGGATCACAGATACGCAGTATTTT
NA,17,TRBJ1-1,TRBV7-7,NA,CASSFASIALMNTEAFF,TGTGCTAGCAGCTTTGCTTCTATAGCCCTCATGAACACTGAAGCTTTCTTT
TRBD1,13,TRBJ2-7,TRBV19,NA,CASRQQGAYEQYF,TGTGCCAGTAGGCAACAGGGGGCCTACGAGCAGTACTTC
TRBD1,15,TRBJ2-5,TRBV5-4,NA,CASSRRTGGFETQYF,TGTGCCAGCAGCCGTAGGACAGGGGGCTTCGAGACCCAGTACTTC
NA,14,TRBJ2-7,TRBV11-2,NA,CASSPWTVSYEQYF,TGTGCCAGCAGCCCGTGGACGGTGAGCTACGAGCAGTACTTC
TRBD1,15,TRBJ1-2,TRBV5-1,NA,CASSPGQGWNYGYTF,TGCGCCAGCAGCCCCGGACAGGGTTGGAACTATGGCTACACCTTC
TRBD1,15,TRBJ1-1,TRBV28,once,CASSSYRGGVPEAFF,TGTGCCAGCAGTTCCTACAGGGGGGGGGTTCCTGAAGCTTTCTTT
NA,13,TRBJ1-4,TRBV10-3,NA,CAIRPGFNEKLFF,TGTGCCATCCGGCCGGGGTTCAATGAAAAACTGTTTTTT
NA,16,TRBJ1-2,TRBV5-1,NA,CASSGGSDSANYGYTF,TGCGCCAGCAGCGGGGGGTCGGATAGTGCTAACTATGGCTACACCTTC
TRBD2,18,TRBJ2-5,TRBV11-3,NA,CASSLGLPGLAGTETQYF,TGTGCCAGCAGCTTAGGCCTACCGGGACTAGCGGGAACCGAGACCCAGTACTTC
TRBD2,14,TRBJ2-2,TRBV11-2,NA,CASSQRTSAGELFF,TGTGCCAGCAGCCAACGGACTAGCGCCGGGGAGCTGTTTTTT
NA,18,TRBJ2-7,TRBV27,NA,CASSLSWAGGGQTYEQYF,TGTGCCAGCAGTTTATCGTGGGCCGGAGGGGGACAGACCTACGAGCAGTACTTC
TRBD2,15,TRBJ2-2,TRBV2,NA,CASKPSGIWSGELFF,TGTGCCAGCAAGCCTAGCGGGATTTGGTCCGGGGAGCTGTTTTTT
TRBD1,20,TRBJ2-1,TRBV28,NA,CASSTPGTGSRSSSYNEQFF,TGTGCCAGCAGTACCCCCGGGACAGGCTCCCGAAGCAGCTCCTACAATGAGCAGTTCTTC
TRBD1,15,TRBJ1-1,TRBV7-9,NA,CASSADRGRGPEAFF,TGTGCCAGCAGCGCAGACAGGGGGCGAGGACCTGAAGCTTTCTTT